Sequencing of this T cell receptor beta chain was carried out in a study of cytomegalovirus exposure and HLA in healthy donors. The wider study: The 120 validation repertoires matched the 650 to 850 first-cohort repertoires in platform, a later analysis reported.

The V gene's germline CDR1 is SGHTA and CDR2 FQGNSA. The CDR3 contains 15 residues. Trimming took 1 base from V and 2 from J, leaving 9 bases between them. Assay: immunoSEQ multiplex PCR; the TCRdb copy retains only in-frame clones and omits some. The table shows approximately 150,000 clones, with around four fifths occurring only once. This TCR came from a man aged 30 to 39 in good health and CMV-seropositive. Sequencing was done on a sample of PBMCs. V usage is TRBV7-2 and J usage is TRBJ1-5; maybe TRBD1 (6 bases). CDR3 nucleotide sequence: TGTGCCAGCAGCTTAGGGGGGCGTCGCAATCAGCCCCAGCATTTT. This codes for CASSLGGRRNQPQHF.